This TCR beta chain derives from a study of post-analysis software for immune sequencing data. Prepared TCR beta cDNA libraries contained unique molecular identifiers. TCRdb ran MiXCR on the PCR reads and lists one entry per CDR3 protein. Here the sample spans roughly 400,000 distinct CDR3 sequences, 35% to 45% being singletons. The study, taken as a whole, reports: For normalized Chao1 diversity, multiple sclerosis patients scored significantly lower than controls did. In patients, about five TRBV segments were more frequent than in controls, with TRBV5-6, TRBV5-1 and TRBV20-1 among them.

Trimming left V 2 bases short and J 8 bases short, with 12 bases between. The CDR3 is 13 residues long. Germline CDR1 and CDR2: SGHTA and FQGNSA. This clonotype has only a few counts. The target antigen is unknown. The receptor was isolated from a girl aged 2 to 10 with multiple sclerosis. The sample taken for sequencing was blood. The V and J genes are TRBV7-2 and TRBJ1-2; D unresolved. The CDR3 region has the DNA TGTGCCAGCAGCTTAATCAGCCTCCTGGGCTACACCTTC. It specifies CASSLISLLGYTF.